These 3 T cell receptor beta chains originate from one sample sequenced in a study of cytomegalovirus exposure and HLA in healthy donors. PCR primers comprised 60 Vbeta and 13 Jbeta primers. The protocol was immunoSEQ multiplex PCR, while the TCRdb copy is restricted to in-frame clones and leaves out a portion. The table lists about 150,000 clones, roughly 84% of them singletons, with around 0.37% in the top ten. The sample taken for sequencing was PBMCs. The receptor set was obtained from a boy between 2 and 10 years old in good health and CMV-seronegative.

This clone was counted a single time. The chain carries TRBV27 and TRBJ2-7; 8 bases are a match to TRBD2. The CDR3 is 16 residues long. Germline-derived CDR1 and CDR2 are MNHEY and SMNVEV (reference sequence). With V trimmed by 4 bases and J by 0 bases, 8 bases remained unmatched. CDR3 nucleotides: TGTGCCAGCAGTTCCTCAGCGGGAGAGGCCTCCTACGAGCAGTACTTC. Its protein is CASSSSAGEASYEQYF.

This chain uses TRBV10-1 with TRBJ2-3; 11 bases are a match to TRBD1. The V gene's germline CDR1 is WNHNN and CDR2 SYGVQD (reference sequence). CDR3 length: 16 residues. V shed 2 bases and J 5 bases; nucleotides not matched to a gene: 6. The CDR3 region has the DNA TGCGCCAGCAGTGAGCCTCCGGGACAGGGGGGAGATACGCAGTATTTT. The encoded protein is CASSEPPGQGGDTQYF.

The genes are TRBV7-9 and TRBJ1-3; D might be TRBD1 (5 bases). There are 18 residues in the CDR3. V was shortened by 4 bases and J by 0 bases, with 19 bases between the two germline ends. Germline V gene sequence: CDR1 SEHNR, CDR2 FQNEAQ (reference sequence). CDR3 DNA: TGTGCCAGCAGCTCCTTCATCCGGCAGGGTAACTCTGGAAACACCATATATTTT. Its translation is CASSSFIRQGNSGNTIYF.